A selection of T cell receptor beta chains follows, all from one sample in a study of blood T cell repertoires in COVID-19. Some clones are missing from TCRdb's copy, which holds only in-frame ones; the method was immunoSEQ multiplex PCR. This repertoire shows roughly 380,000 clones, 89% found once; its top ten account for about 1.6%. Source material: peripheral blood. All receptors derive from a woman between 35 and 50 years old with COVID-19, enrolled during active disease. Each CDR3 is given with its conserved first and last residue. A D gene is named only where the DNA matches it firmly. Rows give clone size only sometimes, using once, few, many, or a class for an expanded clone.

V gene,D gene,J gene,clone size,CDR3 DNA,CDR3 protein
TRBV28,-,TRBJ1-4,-,TGTGCCAGCAGTCTCCAGGGAGGAGCGGGTAGGGAAAAACTGTTTTTT,CASSLQGGAGREKLFF
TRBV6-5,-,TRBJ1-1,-,TGTGCCACCAGTCACAGGAATCCGGCTTTCTTT,CATSHRNPAFF
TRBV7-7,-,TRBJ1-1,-,TGTGCTAGCAGCCGACAGATGAACACTGAAGCTTTCTTT,CASSRQMNTEAFF
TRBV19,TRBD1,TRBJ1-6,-,TGTGCCAGTAGTACGACAGGGATTGGGAATTCACCCCTCCACTTT,CASSTTGIGNSPLHF
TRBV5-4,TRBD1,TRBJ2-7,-,TGTGCCAGCAGCGTAACTAGGGGGCCAAGCTCCTACGAGCAGTACTTC,CASSVTRGPSSYEQYF
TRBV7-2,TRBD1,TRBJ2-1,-,TGTGCCAGCAGCCCGACAGGGGTAAATGAGCAGTTCTTC,CASSPTGVNEQFF
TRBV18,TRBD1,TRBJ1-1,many,TGTGCCAGCTCAGGACAGGCTAACACTGAAGCTTTCTTT,CASSGQANTEAFF
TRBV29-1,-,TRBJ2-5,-,TGCAGCTTCTCTAGCAGCCCACAACTGGGGGAGACCCAGTACTTC,CSFSSSPQLGETQYF
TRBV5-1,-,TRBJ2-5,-,TGCGCCAGCAGCTTGGCCAATCCGGGGGAGACCCAGTACTTC,CASSLANPGETQYF
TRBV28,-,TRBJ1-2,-,TGTGCCAGCAGTTTACAGGCCTATGGCTACACCTTC,CASSLQAYGYTF
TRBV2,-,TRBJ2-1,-,TGTGCCACCTCTTGGGGCGAGCAGTTCTTC,CATSWGEQFF
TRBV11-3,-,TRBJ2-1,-,TGTGCCAGCAGCTTCGGTCCCGGGGTCAATGAGCAGTTCTTC,CASSFGPGVNEQFF
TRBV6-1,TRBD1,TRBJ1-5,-,TGTGCCAGCAGTGCGGCTAGGACAGGGTATGGCCAGCCCCAGCATTTT,CASSAARTGYGQPQHF
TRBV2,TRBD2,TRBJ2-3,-,TGTGCCAGCAGTGGGGACCCGAGGCTAGCGGGCCCTAGCACAGATACGCAGTATTTT,CASSGDPRLAGPSTDTQYF
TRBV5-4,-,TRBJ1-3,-,TGTGCCAGCAGCTTAAAAGGCCCTCCGGGCTCTGGAAACACCATATATTTT,CASSLKGPPGSGNTIYF
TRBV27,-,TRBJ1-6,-,TGTGCCAGCAGTTTATGGCCTGGGGGGAATTCACCCCTCCACTTT,CASSLWPGGNSPLHF
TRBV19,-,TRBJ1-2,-,TGTGCCAGTAGTTACTCCGGTTGGGAGACGACCTATGGCTACACCTTC,CASSYSGWETTYGYTF
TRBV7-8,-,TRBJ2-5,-,TGTGCCAGCAGACTGGACAGACAAGAGACCCAGTACTTC,CASRLDRQETQYF
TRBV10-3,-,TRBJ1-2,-,TGTGCCATCAGTGAAGGGGGTAGTGGCTACACCTTC,CAISEGGSGYTF
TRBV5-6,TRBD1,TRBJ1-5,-,TGTGCCAGCAGCTTGGTTGGACAGGGGGAGCCCCAGCATTTT,CASSLVGQGEPQHF
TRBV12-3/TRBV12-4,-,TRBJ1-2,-,TGTGCCAGCACCGGCAGGGCGCGGTATGGCTACACCTTC,CASTGRARYGYTF
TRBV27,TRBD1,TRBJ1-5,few,TGTGCCAGCAGCCCACGAACAGGGGTATATAATCAGCCCCAGCATTTT,CASSPRTGVYNQPQHF
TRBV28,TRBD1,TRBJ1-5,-,TGTGCCAGCAGTTTAACAGGGGCTTCCCACAATCAGCCCCAGCATTTT,CASSLTGASHNQPQHF
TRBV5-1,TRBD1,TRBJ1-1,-,TGCGCCAGCAGCTTGGCAGGGGGCGCACGCACTGAAGCTTTCTTT,CASSLAGGARTEAFF
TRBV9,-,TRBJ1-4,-,TGTGCCAGCAGCGTAGGAACGGGTACGGGGGATGAAAAACTGTTTTTT,CASSVGTGTGDEKLFF
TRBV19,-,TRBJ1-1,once,TGTGCCAGTAGTATATCCGGCAGGGTGAACACTGAAGCTTTCTTT,CASSISGRVNTEAFF
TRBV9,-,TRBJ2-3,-,TGTGCCAGCAGCGTCGGGGTTCAGGATACGCAGTATTTT,CASSVGVQDTQYF
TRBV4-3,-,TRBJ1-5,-,TGCGCCAGCAGCCAAGATTTCACACCCGATCAGCCCCAGCATTTT,CASSQDFTPDQPQHF
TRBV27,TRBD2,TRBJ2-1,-,TGTGCCAGCAGTCCCCGAACTAGCGGGGGGCTCAATGAGCAGTTCTTC,CASSPRTSGGLNEQFF
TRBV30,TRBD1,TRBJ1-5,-,TGTGCCTGGAGTGTAGGGGACAGGGTCAATCAGCCCCAGCATTTT,CAWSVGDRVNQPQHF
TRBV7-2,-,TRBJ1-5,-,TGTGCCAGCAGCTTATCGGGGGGGGAGTATAGCAATCAGCCCCAGCATTTT,CASSLSGGEYSNQPQHF